The sequence of this TCR beta chain was determined in a study of blood T cell repertoires in COVID-19. Whole-study context: Spain, Italy and the United States supplied samples that represented acute and convalescent COVID-19. PBMCs, B-cell-depleted T cells, or T cells provided the cDNA or gDNA that made up the material.

In the authors' methods: Counts of nucleated cells, estimated from reference gene primer amplification, were obtained. Assay: immunoSEQ multiplex PCR; the TCRdb copy retains only in-frame clones and omits some. The V and J calls and the clone size are those of that table, but D and trimming were determined from the DNA. The sample carries 150,000 to 200,000 clones, about four fifths recorded once. V was pared by 6 bases and J by 9 bases, with 21 bases between. Per the germline V gene, CDR1 is MNHEY and CDR2 is SVGAGI. The CDR3 is made up of 15 amino acids. Sample: peripheral blood. V is TRBV6-5 and J is TRBJ1-5; D call uncertain. This sequence originates from a woman older than 75 with acute or convalescent COVID-19. The CDR3 DNA reads as TGTGCCAGCAGCTCAAAATGGCAAACCGCGGGGCCCCAGCATTTT. Translated, it gives CASSSKWQTAGPQHF.